The clone carrying this T cell receptor beta chain was counted between two and nine times. Produced via immunoSEQ multiplex PCR; TCRdb's table is partial and in-frame only. The repertoire holds around 2.5 million clones, roughly 93% seen once, with around 0.37% in the top ten. This entry belongs to a study of shared clonotypes between healthy human individuals. Trimming removed 4 bases from V and 4 bases from J, with 15 bases in between. Germline CDR1 and CDR2: SGHNT and YYREEE (reference sequence). The CDR3 totals 15 residues. What was sequenced was naive CD4+ T cells from PBMCs. Subset: CD45RA+ positively selected. J is TRBJ1-3 and V is TRBV5-4; D might be TRBD1 (6 bases). The TCR originated in a young man in good health. Some clones in this sample may be carry-over from other donors' samples. In DNA, the CDR3 is TGTGCCAGCAGCCGACTCGGGGGCCCGGGAAACACCATATATTTT. This translates into CASSRLGGPGNTIYF. Together with reference TRBV5-4 and TRBJ1-3, the CDR3 gives the full variable domain: ETGVTQSPTHLIKTRGQQVTLRCSSQSGHNTVSWYQQALGQGPQFIFQYYREEENGRGNFPPRFSGLQFPNYSSELNVNALELDDSALYLCASSRLGGPGNTIYFGEGSWLTVV.